Listed below are T cell receptor beta chains from one sample, sequenced in a study of blood T cells in healthy people across ages. TCRdb passed the 5' RACE reads through MiXCR, listing each CDR3 protein once. The sample records over 700,000 distinct CDR3 sequences, roughly 50% being singletons. Sample: blood. The receptors were sampled from a man older than 75 in good health. The CDR3 runs from the conserved cysteine through the conserved F or W. D genes are given only for firm matches. Only part of the rows carry a size: once, few, many, or a class if the clone is expanded.

d_gene: .
v_gene: TRBV27
j_gene: TRBJ2-1
abundance: .
len: 16
CDR3nt: TGTGCCAGCAGTTTTTATCAAGGAAGCTCCTACAATGAGCAGTTCTTC
CDR3aa: CASSFYQGSSYNEQFF

d_gene: .
v_gene: TRBV3-1
j_gene: TRBJ2-1
abundance: .
len: 13
CDR3nt: TGTGCCAGCAGCCAATTCTCCCTAGGGGAGCAGTTCTTC
CDR3aa: CASSQFSLGEQFF

d_gene: TRBD2
v_gene: TRBV7-2
j_gene: TRBJ2-1
abundance: .
len: 15
CDR3nt: TGTGCCAGCAGCGAAGCTAGCGGGACCTCCTACGAGCAGTTCTTC
CDR3aa: CASSEASGTSYEQFF

d_gene: .
v_gene: TRBV7-9
j_gene: TRBJ1-3
abundance: .
len: 15
CDR3nt: TGTGCCAGCAGCCAGCAGATTGTCTCTGGAAACACCATATATTTT
CDR3aa: CASSQQIVSGNTIYF

d_gene: TRBD1
v_gene: TRBV9
j_gene: TRBJ1-6
abundance: .
len: 14
CDR3nt: TGTGCCAGCAGCGTAGGACAGGGACCCTCACCCCTCCACTTT
CDR3aa: CASSVGQGPSPLHF

d_gene: .
v_gene: TRBV29-1
j_gene: TRBJ1-1
abundance: .
len: 14
CDR3nt: TGCAGCGTCCAACCCCGGGGGGTGCACGCTGAAGCTTTCTTT
CDR3aa: CSVQPRGVHAEAFF

d_gene: .
v_gene: TRBV11-2
j_gene: TRBJ2-7
abundance: few
len: 15
CDR3nt: TGTGCCAGCAGCTTAGAGGGACACGGCTCCTACGAGCAGTACTTC
CDR3aa: CASSLEGHGSYEQYF

d_gene: .
v_gene: TRBV9
j_gene: TRBJ1-1
abundance: .
len: 15
CDR3nt: TGTGCCAGCAGCGTCTCACATAGCTCGAACACTGAAGCTTTCTTT
CDR3aa: CASSVSHSSNTEAFF

d_gene: .
v_gene: TRBV7-2
j_gene: TRBJ2-2
abundance: .
len: 15
CDR3nt: TGTGCCAGCAGCTTCGGGGGAGCAGACACCGGGGAGCTGTTTTTT
CDR3aa: CASSFGGADTGELFF

d_gene: .
v_gene: TRBV29-1
j_gene: TRBJ2-5
abundance: .
len: 14
CDR3nt: TGCAGCGTTCCCCCGGGGGGCCTAAGGGAGACCCAGTACTTC
CDR3aa: CSVPPGGLRETQYF

d_gene: .
v_gene: TRBV16
j_gene: TRBJ2-7
abundance: .
len: 15
CDR3nt: TGTGCCAGCAGCCAATCGGGGCAGGGCACCTACGAGCAGTACTTC
CDR3aa: CASSQSGQGTYEQYF

d_gene: TRBD2
v_gene: TRBV20-1
j_gene: TRBJ2-5
abundance: .
len: 14
CDR3nt: TGCAGTGCAAGCGGGACCTTGGGAGGTGAGACCCAGTACTTC
CDR3aa: CSASGTLGGETQYF

d_gene: .
v_gene: TRBV2
j_gene: TRBJ2-1
abundance: many
len: 15
CDR3nt: TGTGCCAGCAGTGAAACGCGGGCCGCCTACAATGAGCAGTTCTTC
CDR3aa: CASSETRAAYNEQFF

d_gene: TRBD2
v_gene: TRBV20-1
j_gene: TRBJ2-3
abundance: .
len: 13
CDR3nt: TGCAGTGCTAGTGGGACTATTTGGGGGGACGCGTATTTT
CDR3aa: CSASGTIWGDAYF

d_gene: TRBD1
v_gene: TRBV18
j_gene: TRBJ2-7
abundance: .
len: 15
CDR3nt: TGTGCCAGCTCCCTAGGGACAGGGGCGGACAATGAGCAGTACTTC
CDR3aa: CASSLGTGADNEQYF

d_gene: TRBD1
v_gene: TRBV7-7
j_gene: TRBJ2-1
abundance: few
len: 15
CDR3nt: TGTGCTAGCAGCCGGGACAGGGATTCTCGCAATGAGCAGTTCTTC
CDR3aa: CASSRDRDSRNEQFF

d_gene: .
v_gene: TRBV27
j_gene: TRBJ2-7
abundance: .
len: 15
CDR3nt: TGTGCCAGCAGTTTATCTTGGGGTAGCCCCTACGAGCAGTACTTC
CDR3aa: CASSLSWGSPYEQYF

d_gene: TRBD1
v_gene: TRBV5-4
j_gene: TRBJ2-5
abundance: few
len: 16
CDR3nt: TGTGCCAGCAGCTTAGGGGGACAGCCCTCCGGTGAGACCCAGTACTTC
CDR3aa: CASSLGGQPSGETQYF

d_gene: .
v_gene: TRBV5-1
j_gene: TRBJ2-3
abundance: few
len: 12
CDR3nt: TGCGCCAGCGGCGGAAACACAGATACGCAGTATTTT
CDR3aa: CASGGNTDTQYF

d_gene: .
v_gene: TRBV5-1
j_gene: TRBJ2-2
abundance: .
len: 14
CDR3nt: TGCGCCAGCAGCCAGACCCCGAACACCGGGGAGCTGTTTTTT
CDR3aa: CASSQTPNTGELFF

d_gene: TRBD1
v_gene: TRBV5-1
j_gene: TRBJ2-1
abundance: many
len: 14
CDR3nt: TGCGCCAGCAGACAACAGGGGGAATACAATGAGCAGTTCTTC
CDR3aa: CASRQQGEYNEQFF